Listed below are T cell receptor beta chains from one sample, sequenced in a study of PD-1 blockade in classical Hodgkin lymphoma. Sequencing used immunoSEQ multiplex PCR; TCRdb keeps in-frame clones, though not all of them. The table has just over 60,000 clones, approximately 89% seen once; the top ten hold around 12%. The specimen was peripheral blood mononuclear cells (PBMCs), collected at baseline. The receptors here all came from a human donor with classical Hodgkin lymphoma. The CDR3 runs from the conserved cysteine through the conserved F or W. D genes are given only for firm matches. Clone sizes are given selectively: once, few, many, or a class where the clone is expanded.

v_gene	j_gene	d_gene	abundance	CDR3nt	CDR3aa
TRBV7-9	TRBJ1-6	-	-	TGTGCCAGCAGCTTAGTGGTGCCTAATTCACCCCTCCACTTT	CASSLVVPNSPLHF
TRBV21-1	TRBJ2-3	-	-	TGTGCCAGCAGCAAAGGTCAAGGGACAGGGTCTACAGATACGCAGTATTTT	CASSKGQGTGSTDTQYF
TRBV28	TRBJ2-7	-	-	TGTGCCAGCTTGGGACAGAGGGGAGGTGAGCAGTACTTC	CASLGQRGGEQYF
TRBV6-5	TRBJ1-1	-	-	TGTGCCAGCAGTGAAACAGGTATTGAAGCTTTCTTT	CASSETGIEAFF
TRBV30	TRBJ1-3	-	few	TGTGCCTGGAGTGAGGTTTTCTCTGGAAACACCATATATTTT	CAWSEVFSGNTIYF
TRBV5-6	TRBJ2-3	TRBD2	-	TGTGCCAGCAGCTTGACTAGCGGGGGGCCAGATACGCAGTATTTT	CASSLTSGGPDTQYF
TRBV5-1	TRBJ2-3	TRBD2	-	TGCGCCAGCAGCGGTAGCGGGGGGGCCTCATATACGCAGTATTTT	CASSGSGGASYTQYF
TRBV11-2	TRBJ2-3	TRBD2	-	TGTGCCAGCAGCACCTGGACTAGCGGATACACAGATACGCAGTATTTT	CASSTWTSGYTDTQYF
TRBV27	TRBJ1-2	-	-	TGTGCCAGCAGTTTGAGAGGGCTGCCGGCCTATGGCTACACCTTC	CASSLRGLPAYGYTF
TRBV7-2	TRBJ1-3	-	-	TGTGCCAGCAGCCCCGTATACCCAGACAGCAGCTCTGGAAACACCATATATTTT	CASSPVYPDSSSGNTIYF
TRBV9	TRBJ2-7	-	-	TGTGCCAGCAGCGTAGCTACAGGAACTGGAGGGGTCTACGAGCAGTACTTC	CASSVATGTGGVYEQYF
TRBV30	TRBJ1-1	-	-	TGTGCCTGGAGAACAGGGACCGGGGGAGCTTTCTTT	CAWRTGTGGAFF
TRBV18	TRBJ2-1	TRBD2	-	TGTGCCAGCTCATCGCGGGGGGACGAGCAGTTCTTC	CASSSRGDEQFF
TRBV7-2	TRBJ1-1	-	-	TGTGCCAGCAGCTCCCAAGTATACACTGAAGCTTTCTTT	CASSSQVYTEAFF
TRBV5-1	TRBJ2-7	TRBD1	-	TGCGCCAGCAGGGAGGACAGGTGGGGCGAGCAGTACTTC	CASREDRWGEQYF
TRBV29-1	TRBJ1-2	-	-	TGCAGCGTTGCCCAGGGCGAGTCCGGCTACACCTTC	CSVAQGESGYTF
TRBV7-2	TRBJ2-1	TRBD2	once	TGTGCCAGCAGCCTCGTGACTAGCGGCTACAATGAGCAGTTCTTC	CASSLVTSGYNEQFF
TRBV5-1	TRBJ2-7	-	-	TGCGCCAGCAGCTTAGGGGGAGGTGTCTCCTACGAGCAGTACTTC	CASSLGGGVSYEQYF
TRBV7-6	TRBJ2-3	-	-	TGTGCCAGCGGACGGTACACAGATACGCAGTATTTT	CASGRYTDTQYF
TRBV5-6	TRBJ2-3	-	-	TGTGCCAGCAGCTTGGGTCGGGGGACGGATACGCAGTATTTT	CASSLGRGTDTQYF
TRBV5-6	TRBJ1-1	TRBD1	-	TGTGCCAGCAGCGAATCCGGGACAGGGATATTAGGCGCCACTGAAGCTTTCTTT	CASSESGTGILGATEAFF
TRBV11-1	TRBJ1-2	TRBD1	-	TGTGCCAGCAGCATCATTGGACAGGGGGACTATGGCTACACCTTC	CASSIIGQGDYGYTF
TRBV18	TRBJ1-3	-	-	TGTGCCAGCTCACTGGGCCAGGTGTCTGGAAACACCATATATTTT	CASSLGQVSGNTIYF
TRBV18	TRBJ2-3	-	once	TGTGCCAGCTCATTATCGACTTTGGATACGCAGTATTTT	CASSLSTLDTQYF
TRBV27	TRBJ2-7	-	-	TGTGCCAGCAGTTTAGTACAGAGCTCCTACGAGCAGTACTTC	CASSLVQSSYEQYF
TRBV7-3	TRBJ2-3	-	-	TGTGCCAGCAGCTCGGGGGCATCCACAGATACGCAGTATTTT	CASSSGASTDTQYF
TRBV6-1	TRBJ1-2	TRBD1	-	TGTGCCAGCAGTGAATTGGACAGGGACTATGGCTACACCTTC	CASSELDRDYGYTF
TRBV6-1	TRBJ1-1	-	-	TGTGCCAGCAGTGAAATCGTGGGGGAAGCTTTCTTT	CASSEIVGEAFF
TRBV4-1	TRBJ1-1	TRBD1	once	TGCGCCAGCAGCCAAGACAGGGGGAGCACTGAAGCTTTCTTT	CASSQDRGSTEAFF
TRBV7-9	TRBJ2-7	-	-	TGTGCCAGCAGCCTGGGGGCGGGAACAGGGTCTGATGAGCAGTACTTC	CASSLGAGTGSDEQYF
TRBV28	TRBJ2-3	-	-	TGTGCCAGCAGTTTATATAGCGCGGTCCCTGCAGATACGCAGTATTTT	CASSLYSAVPADTQYF
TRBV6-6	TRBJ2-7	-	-	TGTGCCAGCGGACGGAACTCCTACGAGCAGTACTTC	CASGRNSYEQYF
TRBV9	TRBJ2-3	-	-	TGTGCCAGCAAGTATACGGCGGGGGCGGGAACAGATACGCAGTATTTT	CASKYTAGAGTDTQYF
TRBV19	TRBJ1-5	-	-	TGTGCCAGTAGTATGGGGAAAGATCAGCCCCAGCATTTT	CASSMGKDQPQHF
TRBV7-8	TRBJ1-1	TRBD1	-	TGTGCCAGCAGCTTAGTAAACAGGGGGCTTACTGAAGCTTTCTTT	CASSLVNRGLTEAFF
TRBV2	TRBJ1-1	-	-	TGTGCCAGCAGTGGGGGGGGAAACACTGAAGCTTTCTTT	CASSGGGNTEAFF
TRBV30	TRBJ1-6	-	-	TGTGCCTGGAGCCGAAGGGGAGGGGGTAATTCACCCCTCCACTTT	CAWSRRGGGNSPLHF
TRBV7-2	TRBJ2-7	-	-	TGTGCCAGCAGCTTTGGGAGCTCCTACGAGCAGTACTTC	CASSFGSSYEQYF
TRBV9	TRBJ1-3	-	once	TGTGCCAGCAGCGGCCAAGGAAACACCATATATTTT	CASSGQGNTIYF
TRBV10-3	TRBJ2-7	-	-	TGTGCCATCAGTTCCCAGCTGCTCTCTCCCGAGCAGTACTTC	CAISSQLLSPEQYF
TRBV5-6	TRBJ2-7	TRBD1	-	TGTGCCAGCAGCTTGAGGGGGCAGGGACCCTACGAGCAGTACTTC	CASSLRGQGPYEQYF
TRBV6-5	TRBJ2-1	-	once	TGTGCCAGCAGTTACGGGGGGATGTCCTACAATGAGCAGTTCTTC	CASSYGGMSYNEQFF
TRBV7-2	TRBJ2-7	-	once	TGTGCCAGCAGCTTAGATGGGACACCGTTTTCCTACGAGCAGTACTTC	CASSLDGTPFSYEQYF
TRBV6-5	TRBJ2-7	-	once	TGTGCCAGCAGATCACGGTTAGCGCGGATCGAGCAGTACTTC	CASRSRLARIEQYF
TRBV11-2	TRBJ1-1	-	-	TGTGCCAGCGAGCGAACGGCGAACACTGAAGCTTTCTTT	CASERTANTEAFF
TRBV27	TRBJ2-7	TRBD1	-	TGTGCCAGCAGTTTATCGATAATGGGGACAGAGCGCTACGAGCAGTACTTC	CASSLSIMGTERYEQYF
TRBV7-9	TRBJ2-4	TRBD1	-	TGTGCCAGCAGCCCCACCGAGGGGGCAACCCTAGCCAAAAACATTCAGTACTTC	CASSPTEGATLAKNIQYF
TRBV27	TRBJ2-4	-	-	TGTGCCAGCAGTTTACAGTGGGGGCAATTAAACATTCAGTACTTC	CASSLQWGQLNIQYF